Listed below are T cell receptor beta chains from one sample, sequenced in a study of early T cells in non-severe SARS-CoV-2 infection. One entry per CDR3 protein results from TCRdb running MiXCR on the 5' RACE reads. Of 20,000 to 30,000 distinct CDR3 sequences listed, less than 5% were seen once; the top ten hold under 4.5%. Sequenced sample: whole blood. These receptor sequences come from an adult who was a healthcare worker with PCR-confirmed SARS-CoV-2 infection or an uninfected control (not recorded which). Both conserved end residues are part of each CDR3. A D gene is named only where the DNA matches it firmly. Rows may omit the clone size; those that give it use once, few, many or a size class.

CDR3	DNA	D	size	J	V
CASSIDLSRTGNAGELFF	TGTGCCAGTAGTATAGATCTATCAAGGACAGGGAATGCCGGGGAGCTGTTTTTT	TRBD1	many	TRBJ2-2	TRBV19
CSVSGTSYEQYF	TGCAGCGTTTCCGGGACATCCTACGAGCAGTACTTC	-	medium-sized	TRBJ2-7	TRBV29-1
CASSRSTVTEAFF	TGTGCCAGCAGTCGTTCAACAGTCACTGAAGCTTTCTTT	-	many	TRBJ1-1	TRBV3-1
CASSPGLVNIQYF	TGTGCCAGCAGCCCGGGACTAGTAAACATTCAGTACTTC	TRBD2	many	TRBJ2-4	TRBV12-3/TRBV12-4
CASSQRTDSPLHF	TGTGCCAGCAGCCAACGAACAGATTCACCCCTCCACTTT	-	many	TRBJ1-6	TRBV3-1
CASSHTGHEQYF	TGTGCCAGCAGTCATACAGGGCACGAGCAGTACTTC	-	many	TRBJ2-7	TRBV7-9
CASLGPGYPGSYEQYF	TGTGCCAGCTTGGGACCCGGGTACCCCGGGTCCTACGAGCAGTACTTC	-	few	TRBJ2-7	TRBV28
CASSPAWVQETQYF	TGTGCCAGCAGCCCGGCCTGGGTCCAAGAGACCCAGTACTTC	-	many	TRBJ2-5	TRBV7-7
CASRQLANSYEQYF	TGTGCCAGCAGGCAACTTGCCAACTCCTACGAGCAGTACTTC	-	many	TRBJ2-7	TRBV2
CASSLAPGLDTQYF	TGTGCCAGCAGCTTAGCCCCGGGGCTAGATACGCAGTATTTT	-	few	TRBJ2-3	TRBV7-2
CASSLRSNQPQHF	TGTGCCAGCAGTTTACGTAGCAATCAGCCCCAGCATTTT	-	-	TRBJ1-5	TRBV12-3/TRBV12-4
CSASIRGQAFF	TGCAGTGCTAGTATCCGGGGGCAAGCTTTCTTT	-	-	TRBJ1-1	TRBV20-1